The 21 T cell receptor beta chains reported below all come from one sample, sequenced in a study of cytomegalovirus exposure and HLA in healthy donors. The study ran its PCR with 60 Vbeta and 13 Jbeta primers. The data were produced by immunoSEQ multiplex PCR, yet TCRdb's version contains in-frame clones alone and is incomplete. The repertoire includes about 64,000 clones, around 77% of them detected once, and about 4.8% sits in the top ten. The sequencing input was PBMCs. The receptors originated from a male donor in good health and CMV-seropositive.

The V call is TRBV28, the J call TRBJ1-1; D call uncertain. Trimming shortened V by 4 bases and J by 8 bases, and 23 bases separated the two germline ends. Germline loops: CDR1 MDHEN, CDR2 SYDVKM. The CDR3 extends over 16 amino acids. CDR3 loop: CASSSPAGWVEEEAFF. The DNA of the CDR3 is TGTGCCAGCAGTTCCCCCGCAGGATGGGTTGAAGAGGAAGCTTTCTTT.

The chain combines TRBV6-1 with TRBJ1-6; perhaps TRBD1 as D (6 bases). The length of the CDR3 is 15 residues. The ends were cut back, 7 bases at V and 2 bases at J, with 12 bases in the middle. Germline V gives CDR1 MNHNS, CDR2 SASEGT. CDR3 sequence: CASTLGQTYNSPLHF. The CDR3 DNA reads TGTGCCAGCACCCTCGGACAGACCTATAATTCACCCCTCCACTTT.

The chain combines TRBV11-3 with TRBJ1-2, with TRBD1 matching 9 bases. Losses at the gene ends were 6 bases for V and 7 bases for J; bases not matched to a gene: 6. In germline, CDR1 is SGHNT, CDR2 YENEEA. CDR3 length equals 13 residues. CDR3 sequence: CASSQQGAVGYTF. Here the CDR3 DNA reads TGTGCCAGCAGTCAACAGGGGGCGGTTGGCTACACCTTC. The full variable domain, with the rest looked up from reference TRBV11-3 and TRBJ1-2, is EAGVVQSPRYKIIEKKQPVAFWCNPISGHNTLYWYLQNLGQGPELLIRYENEEAVDDSQLPKDRFSAERLKGVDSTLKIQPAELGDSAVYLCASSQQGAVGYTFGSGTRLTVV.

The rearrangement joins TRBV5-6 to TRBJ2-7, with 11 bases fitting TRBD1. V lost 4 bases, J lost 3 bases, and 6 bases stayed unmatched. CDR1 and CDR2 from the germline V gene are SGHDT and YYEEEE. This CDR3 region has 15 residues. In nucleotides, the CDR3 is TGTGCCAGCAGCGCGGCCGGGACAGGGGGCTACGAGCAGTACTTC. It is translated as CASSAAGTGGYEQYF.

The chain uses TRBV6-6 and TRBJ1-1; D remains ambiguous. The CDR3 contains 13 residues. V was shortened by 11 bases and J by 1 base, with 14 bases between the two germline ends. In germline, CDR1 is MNHNY, CDR2 SVGAGI (reference sequence). The DNA of the CDR3 is TGTGCCGCTCGTGGACTCGGGAACACTGAAGCTTTCTTT. Translating it yields CAARGLGNTEAFF.

This clone was observed once. This sequence joins TRBV10-2 and TRBJ2-3, with 11 bases aligning to TRBD1. V dropped 7 bases and J dropped 3; count of bases not matched to a gene: 6. CDR3 size: 15 residues. Germline values: CDR1 WSHSY, CDR2 SAAADI. The CDR3 here is CASKKWDRGTDTQYF. CDR3 DNA sequence: TGCGCCAGCAAAAAATGGGACAGGGGGACAGATACGCAGTATTTT.

With regard to this clone: The junction differs from germline at one of its ends, possibly a read error. This chain connects TRBV5-6 to TRBJ2-7; D is uncertain. This CDR3 is 15 amino acids long. Germline-derived CDR1 and CDR2 are SGHDT and YYEEEE. Here the CDR3 reads CASSPAPTPSHEQYF. As DNA, the CDR3 is TGTGCCAGCAGCCCCGCCCCGACTCCCTCCCACGAGCAGTACTTC.

This sequence joins TRBV19 and TRBJ1-5; maybe TRBD1 (6 bases). The CDR3 sequence is 14 residues long. Germline V gene data show CDR1 as LNHDA and CDR2 as SQIVND (reference sequence). Trimming removed 5 bases at V and 6 bases at J, with 14 bases between. Here the CDR3 DNA reads TGTGCCAGTAGTCCAGGGGATCGGGGTCAGCCCCAGCATTTT. It specifies CASSPGDRGQPQHF.

This chain uses TRBV2 with TRBJ2-3; D perhaps matches TRBD2 (6 bases). V dropped 3 bases and J dropped 0 bases, with 16 bases sitting between them. The CDR3 covers 17 residues. CDR1 SNHLY and CDR2 FYNNEI come from the germline V gene. The CDR3 nucleotides read TGTGCCAGCAGTGAGTCGGGGGAGCTACCTAGCACAGATACGCAGTATTTT. It codes for CASSESGELPSTDTQYF.

The genes are TRBV19 and TRBJ2-7; 9 bases line up with TRBD1. The CDR3 length is 13 residues. The V gene's germline CDR1 is LNHDA and CDR2 SQIVND (reference sequence). With 5 bases clipped from V and 6 bases from J, the junction kept 5 bases outside the gene matches. CDR3 loop: CASSSGQGREQYF. The CDR3 bases are TGTGCCAGTAGTTCGGGACAGGGCCGCGAGCAGTACTTC.

This chain uses TRBV30 with TRBJ1-5; D gene unclear. The CDR3 consists of 15 residues. Germline CDR1 reads GTSNPN; CDR2 reads SVGIG (reference sequence). The V end lost 2 bases, the J end lost 4 bases, and 15 bases lay between the germline ends. CDR3: CAWSRDPGPNQPQHF. The CDR3 DNA is TGTGCCTGGAGTCGAGACCCGGGTCCAAATCAGCCCCAGCATTTT.

The chain has TRBV28 and TRBJ2-7; D perhaps matches TRBD1 (8 bases). Per germline, CDR1 MDHEN and CDR2 SYDVKM. Trimming stripped 5 bases from V and 5 bases from J, with 16 bases between. The CDR3 spans 14 residues. The CDR3 protein is CASSAYRGGHEQYF. DNA for the CDR3: TGTGCCAGCAGTGCATACAGGGGGGGCCACGAGCAGTACTTC.

V gene TRBV5-4 combines with J gene TRBJ2-6; D possibly corresponds to TRBD1 (5 bases). Trimming cost V 4 bases and J 3 bases, with 14 bases left between them. Looked up from germline, CDR1 is SGHNT and CDR2 is YYREEE (reference sequence). This CDR3 spans 16 amino acids. CDR3 sequence reads: CASSLLQGGGANVLTF. The DNA of the CDR3 is TGTGCCAGCAGCCTTCTTCAGGGTGGTGGGGCCAACGTCCTGACTTTC. Full variable domain (missing parts from reference TRBV5-4 and TRBJ2-6): ETGVTQSPTHLIKTRGQQVTLRCSSQSGHNTVSWYQQALGQGPQFIFQYYREEENGRGNFPPRFSGLQFPNYSSELNVNALELDDSALYLCASSLLQGGGANVLTFGAGSRLTVL.

V and J are TRBV2 and TRBJ2-5; TRBD1 agrees at 7 bases. Per germline, CDR1 SNHLY and CDR2 FYNNEI. V shed 5 bases and J 1 base; nucleotides not matched to a gene: 4. CDR3 length: 14 residues. DNA of the CDR3: TGTGCCAGCAGTTACAGGGGATTCCAAGAGACCCAGTACTTC. Protein product: CASSYRGFQETQYF.

The chain has TRBV6-1 and TRBJ2-5, with 10 nucleotides matching TRBD2. The germline CDR1 and CDR2 sequences are MNHNS and SASEGT. V shed 2 bases and J 5 bases; nucleotides not matched to a gene: 5. The length of the CDR3 is 15 residues. CDR3 sequence: CASSEIAGGEETQYF. The CDR3 DNA follows: TGTGCCAGCAGTGAAATAGCGGGGGGCGAGGAGACCCAGTACTTC.

The chain couples TRBV11-2 to TRBJ2-7; 11 nucleotides align to TRBD1. Germline assignment: CDR1 SGHAT and CDR2 FQNNGV. The CDR3 is made up of 15 amino acids. V was clipped by 5 bases and J by 5 bases; unmatched bases: 8. DNA for the CDR3: TGTGCCAGCAGCGACCGGGACAGGGGGTATCACGAGCAGTACTTC. Translation gives CASSDRDRGYHEQYF.

This clone was recorded once. This chain links TRBV29-1 with TRBJ1-5; D uncertain. CDR1 is SQVTM, CDR2 ANQGSEA, per germline. The CDR3 sequence is 13 residues long. Trimming left V 4 bases short and J 3 bases short, with 10 bases between. CDR3 residues: CSVVIHNNQPQHF. CDR3 sequence (DNA): TGCAGCGTTGTAATACACAACAATCAGCCCCAGCATTTT.

This rearrangement joins TRBV4-3 to TRBJ2-5, with D possibly being TRBD2 (5 bases). V shed 0 bases and J shed 7 bases, with 21 bases lying between them. The CDR3 totals 17 residues. From germline, CDR1 is LGHNA and CDR2 YSLEER. The CDR3 coding sequence is TGCGCCAGCAGCCAAGATCTGTCCAGCGGTCCAATGAGGACCCAGTACTTC. This gives the protein CASSQDLSSGPMRTQYF.

The chain recombines TRBV6-5 with TRBJ2-1; 7 bases agree with TRBD2. This CDR3 spans 16 amino acids. Germline V gene sequence: CDR1 MNHEY, CDR2 SVGAGI. After removal of 0 bases from V and 6 bases from J, the junction contained 8 bases not matched to a gene. The chain's CDR3 is CASSYSNLADFNEQFF. The CDR3 nucleotides read TGTGCCAGCAGTTACTCGAATCTAGCGGATTTCAATGAGCAGTTCTTC.

This chain uses TRBV4-3 with TRBJ1-1, with a tentative D call TRBD1 (6 bases). With 1 base removed from V and 5 bases from J, the gap between germline ends came to 17 bases. This CDR3 is 16 amino acids long. Germline values: CDR1 LGHNA, CDR2 YSLEER. The CDR3 DNA reads as TGCGCCAGCAGCCAAGTCGGGGGGCTAGGAGATACTGAAGCTTTCTTT. Translated, it gives CASSQVGGLGDTEAFF.

The rearrangement uses TRBV19 and TRBJ2-7, with 10 bases lining up with TRBD1. The CDR3 is 14 residues long. V dropped 4 bases and J dropped 7; count of bases not matched to a gene: 7. Germline values: CDR1 LNHDA, CDR2 SQIVND (reference sequence). This chain's CDR3 is CASSTTGGGQEQYF. The DNA for the CDR3 is TGTGCCAGTAGTACGACAGGGGGCGGCCAAGAGCAGTACTTC.